This section outlines one T cell receptor (beta chain) sequence together with its context. TRB rearrangements spanning V, D and J were amplified using mixed TRB-A/B primers. TCRdb itself ran the multiplex PCR reads through MiXCR, one entry per CDR3 protein. Among 660 or so distinct CDR3 sequences listed, 42% were seen once. Germline assignment: CDR1 MDHEN and CDR2 SYDVKM. The V and J ends lost 1 base and 8 bases respectively, with 20 bases between them. The CDR3 runs 16 residues. The source of the sample is a study of T cell repertoires in aging, cancer and after chemotherapy. TCR beta rearrangements were amplified from peripheral blood genomic DNA.

This TCR derives from a human donor with a solid tumor. Material for sequencing was blood. The chain has TRBV28 and TRBJ1-2; D might be TRBD1 (5 bases). In nucleotides, the CDR3 is TGTGCCAGCAGTTTATCCAAATCGGGGGGAGGGCGCGGCTACACCTTC. Amino acid sequence: CASSLSKSGGGRGYTF.